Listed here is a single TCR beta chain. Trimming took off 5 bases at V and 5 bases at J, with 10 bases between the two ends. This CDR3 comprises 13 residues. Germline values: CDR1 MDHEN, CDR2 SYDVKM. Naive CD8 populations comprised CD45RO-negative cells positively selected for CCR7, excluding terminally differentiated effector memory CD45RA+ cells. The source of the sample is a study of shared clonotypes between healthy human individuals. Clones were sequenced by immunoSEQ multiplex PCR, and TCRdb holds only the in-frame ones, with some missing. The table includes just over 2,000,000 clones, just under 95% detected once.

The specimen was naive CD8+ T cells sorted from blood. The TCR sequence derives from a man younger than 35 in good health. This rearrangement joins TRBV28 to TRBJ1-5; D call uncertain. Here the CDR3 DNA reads TGTGCCAGCAGTCTAGCGTCGGATCAGCCCCAGCATTTT. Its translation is CASSLASDQPQHF.